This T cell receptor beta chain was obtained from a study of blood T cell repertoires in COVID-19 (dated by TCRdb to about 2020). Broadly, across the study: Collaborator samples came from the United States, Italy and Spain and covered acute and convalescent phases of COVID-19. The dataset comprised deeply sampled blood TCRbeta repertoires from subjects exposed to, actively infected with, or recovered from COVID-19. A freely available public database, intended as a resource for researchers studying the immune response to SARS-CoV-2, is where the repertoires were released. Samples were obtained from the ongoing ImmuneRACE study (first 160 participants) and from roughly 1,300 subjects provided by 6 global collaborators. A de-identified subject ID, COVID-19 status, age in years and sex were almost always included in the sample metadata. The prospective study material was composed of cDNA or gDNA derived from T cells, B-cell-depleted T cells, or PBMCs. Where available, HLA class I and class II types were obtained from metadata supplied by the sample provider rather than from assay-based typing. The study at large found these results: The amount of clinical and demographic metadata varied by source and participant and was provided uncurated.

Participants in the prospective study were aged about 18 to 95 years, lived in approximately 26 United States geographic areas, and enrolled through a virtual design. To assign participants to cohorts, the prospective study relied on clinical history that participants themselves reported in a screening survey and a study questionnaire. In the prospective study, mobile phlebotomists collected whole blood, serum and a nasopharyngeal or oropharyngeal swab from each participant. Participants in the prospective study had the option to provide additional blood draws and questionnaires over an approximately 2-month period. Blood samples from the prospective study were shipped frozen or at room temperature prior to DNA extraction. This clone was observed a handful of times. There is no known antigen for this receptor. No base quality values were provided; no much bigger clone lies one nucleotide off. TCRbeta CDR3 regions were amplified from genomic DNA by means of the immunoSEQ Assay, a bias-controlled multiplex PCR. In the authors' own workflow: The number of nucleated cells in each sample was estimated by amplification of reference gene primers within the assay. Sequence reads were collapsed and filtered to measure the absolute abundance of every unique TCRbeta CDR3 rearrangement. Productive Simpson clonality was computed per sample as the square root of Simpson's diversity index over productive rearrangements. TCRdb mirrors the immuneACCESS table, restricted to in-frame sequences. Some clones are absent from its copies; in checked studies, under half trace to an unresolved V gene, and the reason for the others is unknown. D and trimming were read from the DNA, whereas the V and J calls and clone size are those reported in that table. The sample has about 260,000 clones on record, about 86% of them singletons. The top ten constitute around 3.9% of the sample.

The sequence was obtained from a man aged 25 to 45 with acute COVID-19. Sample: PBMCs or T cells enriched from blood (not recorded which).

CDR3 sequence: CATNGAQNLGRKLFF. The sequence in DNA is TGTGCCACCAATGGGGCCCAAAATTTGGGGCGAAAACTGTTTTTT. The chain uses TRBV19 and TRBJ1-4; TRBD1 is a possible D gene, resting on 5 matching bases. CDR3 length: 15 amino acids, cysteine to phenylalanine. Only CDR3 DNA is held: 45 bases, read in frame from base 1. V and J are truncated by 10 bases and 10 bases respectively, leaving an intervening sequence of 25 bases. CDR1 and CDR2 (LNHDA, SQIVND) derive from the germline V gene (reference sequence). With the portions outside the CDR3 filled from the reference TRBV19 and TRBJ1-4 genes, the complete variable region becomes DGGITQSPKYLFRKEGQNVTLSCEQNLNHDAMYWYRQDPGQGLRLIYYSQIVNDFQKGDIAEGYSVSREKKESFPLTVTSAQKNPTAFYLCATNGAQNLGRKLFFGSGTQLSVL.